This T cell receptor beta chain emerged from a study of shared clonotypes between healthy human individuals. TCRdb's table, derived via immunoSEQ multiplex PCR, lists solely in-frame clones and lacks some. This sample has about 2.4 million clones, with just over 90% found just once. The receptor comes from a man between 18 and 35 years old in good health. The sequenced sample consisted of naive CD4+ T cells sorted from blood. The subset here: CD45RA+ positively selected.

CDR3 nucleotides: TGTGCCAGCAGCCATTTGGAGAGAACAGATACGCAGTATTTT. Translated, it gives CASSHLERTDTQYF. The chain has TRBV14 and TRBJ2-3; D not resolved. CDR3 length equals 14 residues. The V end was cut by 3 bases, the J end by 3 bases, with 10 bases between. CDR1 and CDR2 from the germline V gene are SGHDN and FVKESK.